These 25 T cell receptor beta chains were sequenced from one sample in a study of Ad26.COV2.S vaccination and SARS-CoV-2 variants. Treatment of the sample: around 19 received Ad26.COV2.S at low or high dose, single or two shots; about 5 received placebo; per-sample allocation not given. After the first vaccine or placebo injection, samples were drawn on day 63. Assay used: immunoSEQ multiplex PCR; TCRdb lists only in-frame clones, some missing. Of about 440,000 clones listed, about 90% are singletons. The sequencing used peripheral blood, collected in a trial of Ad26.COV2.S vaccine versus placebo. The origin of the receptors is a person between 18 and 60 years old who received the Ad26.COV2.S COVID-19 vaccine or a placebo.

This chain joins TRBV11-2 and TRBJ2-7, with 10 bases matching TRBD2. CDR1 and CDR2 from the germline V gene are SGHAT and FQNNGV. V dropped 5 bases and J dropped 3; count of bases not matched to a gene: 16. The CDR3 length is 18 residues. The CDR3 spells CASSPSPPLAGLSYEQYF. In DNA form, the CDR3 reads TGTGCCAGCAGCCCCTCCCCCCCACTAGCGGGACTAAGCTACGAGCAGTACTTC.

This rearrangement joins TRBV25-1 to TRBJ2-1; the D is unclear. The germline V gene encodes CDR1 MGHDK and CDR2 SYGVNS. V lost 3 bases, J lost 0 bases, and 9 bases lay in between. The CDR3 loop spans 15 amino acids. Here the CDR3 reads CASSEHAYSYNEQFF. CDR3 nucleotide sequence: TGTGCCAGCAGTGAGCATGCGTACTCCTACAATGAGCAGTTCTTC. Full variable domain (outside the CDR3, taken from reference TRBV25-1 and TRBJ2-1): EADIYQTPRYLVIGTGKKITLECSQTMGHDKMYWYQQDPGMELHLIHYSYGVNSTEKGDLSSESTVSRIRTEHFPLTLESARPSHTSQYLCASSEHAYSYNEQFFGPGTRLTVL.

Notes on this clone: A read error may produce the germline difference seen at one junction end. The chain has TRBV7-7 and TRBJ2-7, with D perhaps being TRBD1 or TRBD2 (5 bases each). The germline V gene has CDR1 SSHAT and CDR2 FNYEAQ (reference sequence). This CDR3 is built from 13 residues. The CDR3 reads CASSLSGQTEQYF. CDR3 sequence (DNA): TGTGCTAGCAGCTTAAGCGGACAAACCGAGCAGTACTTC.

The chain has TRBV11-2 and TRBJ2-1, with D possibly being TRBD1 (6 bases). Germline loops: CDR1 SGHAT, CDR2 FQNNGV. The V end lost 3 bases, the J end lost 1 base, and 13 bases lay between the germline ends. The CDR3 extends over 16 amino acids. DNA for the CDR3: TGTGCCAGCAGCTTCCACAGGGTTGGGTCCTACAATGAGCAGTTCTTC. It specifies CASSFHRVGSYNEQFF.

The rearrangement joins TRBV7-9 to TRBJ2-3, with TRBD1 identical over 7 bases. Germline-derived CDR1 and CDR2 are SEHNR and FQNEAQ (reference sequence). The V gene end was trimmed by 3 bases and the J gene end by 4 bases; junction bases not matched to a gene: 1. CDR3 length: 13 amino acids. CDR3 loop: CASSFRGSDTQYF. CDR3 nucleotides: TGTGCCAGCAGCTTCAGGGGGTCAGATACGCAGTATTTT.

V gene TRBV4-3 combines with J gene TRBJ1-1; the D gene is possibly TRBD1 (5 bases). CDR1 and CDR2 from the germline V gene are LGHNA and YSLEER. This CDR3 has 15 amino acids. Trimming took off 0 bases at V and 4 bases at J, with 12 bases between the two ends. The CDR3 nucleotides are TGCGCCAGCAGCCAAGATCTTACAGGTATCACTGAAGCTTTCTTT. Its translation is CASSQDLTGITEAFF.

In its sample, this clone was seen once. The chain recombines TRBV27 with TRBJ2-3; no clear D. Trimming left V 1 base short and J 3 bases short, with 5 bases between. This CDR3 is 13 amino acids long. Per the germline V gene, CDR1 is MNHEY and CDR2 is SMNVEV (reference sequence). The CDR3 DNA sequence: TGTGCCAGCAGTTTATGGGATACAGATACGCAGTATTTT. It is translated as CASSLWDTDTQYF.

This rearrangement joins TRBV9 to TRBJ1-2, with D perhaps matching TRBD1 (5 bases). V dropped 2 bases and J dropped 1 base, with 21 bases sitting between them. The CDR3 runs 18 residues. CDR1 and CDR2 from the germline V gene are SGDLS and YYNGEE. The CDR3 DNA sequence: TGTGCCAGCAGCGTCAACAGTCAGGACATAATGAATAACTATGGCTACACCTTC. This gives the protein CASSVNSQDIMNNYGYTF.

CDR3 sequence reads: CASSPGGMDGYTF. In DNA, the CDR3 is TGTGCCAGCTCACCCGGTGGAATGGATGGCTACACCTTC. The rearrangement links TRBV18 to TRBJ1-2; D remains ambiguous. This CDR3 has 13 amino acids. Germline loops: CDR1 KGHSH, CDR2 LQKENI. Trimming left V 3 bases short and J 6 bases short, with 11 bases between.

The chain recombines TRBV18 with TRBJ1-3; D is uncertain. There are 12 residues in the CDR3. V gave up 2 bases and J gave up 6 bases, with 5 bases separating them. Germline CDR1 KGHSH, CDR2 LQKENI. The CDR3 is CASSPTENTIYF. As DNA, the CDR3 is TGTGCCAGCTCACCAACCGAAAACACCATATATTTT.

The V call is TRBV2, the J call TRBJ2-1, with a possible D match to TRBD2 (5 bases). Germline loops: CDR1 SNHLY, CDR2 FYNNEI. The V end lost 1 base, the J end lost 2 bases, and 9 bases lay between the germline ends. The CDR3 extends over 15 amino acids. The chain's CDR3 is CASSEDAGAYNEQFF. The CDR3 DNA sequence: TGTGCCAGCAGTGAAGATGCCGGGGCCTACAATGAGCAGTTCTTC.

J is TRBJ2-5 and V is TRBV2, with 12 bases matching TRBD2. Germline V gene data show CDR1 as SNHLY and CDR2 as FYNNEI. V lost 3 bases and J lost 1; bases outside the gene matches: 6. This CDR3 comprises 17 residues. CDR3 region: CASSETASGRAQETQYF. CDR3 coding DNA: TGTGCCAGCAGTGAGACCGCTAGCGGGAGGGCCCAAGAGACCCAGTACTTC. Using reference TRBV2 and TRBJ2-5 for the parts outside the CDR3, the full variable domain is EPEVTQTPSHQVTQMGQEVILRCVPISNHLYFYWYRQILGQKVEFLVSFYNNEISEKSEIFDDQFSVERPDGSNFTLKIRSTKLEDSAMYFCASSETASGRAQETQYFGPGTRLLVL.

The chain carries TRBV3-1 (or the pseudogene TRBV3-2) and TRBJ2-5, with D maybe TRBD2 (6 bases). CDR3 size: 15 residues. From germline, CDR1 is LGHDT and CDR2 YNNKEL (reference sequence). V dropped 1 base and J dropped 4 bases, with 13 bases sitting between them. CDR3 sequence reads: CASSQGVGTGETQYF. Here the CDR3 DNA reads TGTGCCAGCAGCCAAGGGGTAGGGACTGGAGAGACCCAGTACTTC.

This clone appeared many times. The chain couples TRBV6-5 to TRBJ2-2; D gene ambiguous. V dropped 6 bases and J dropped 8 bases, with 10 bases sitting between them. Germline V gives CDR1 MNHEY, CDR2 SVGAGI. The CDR3 loop spans 12 amino acids. CDR3 sequence: CASRPGFGELFF. The CDR3 region has the DNA TGTGCCAGCAGGCCCGGGTTTGGGGAGCTGTTTTTT.

V usage is TRBV6-2 or TRBV6-3 and J usage is TRBJ2-7; D is perhaps TRBD1 (6 bases). Trimming took off 1 base at V and 1 base at J, with 11 bases between the two ends. This CDR3 is built from 15 residues. CDR1 and CDR2 (germline): MNHEY, SVGEGT. This CDR3 is CASSYWAGESYEQYF. CDR3 nucleotides: TGTGCCAGCAGTTACTGGGCAGGGGAATCCTACGAGCAGTACTTC.

The chain carries TRBV23-1 and TRBJ2-7, with 10 nucleotides matching TRBD2. TRBV23-1 is an open reading frame, and its role is uncertain. The V segment lost 6 bases and the J segment 5 bases; nucleotides outside the gene matches: 25. This CDR3 is built from 20 residues. CDR3 nucleotide sequence: TGCGCCAGCAGCCAAGGCCGGGGCAGGGTCGCTAGCGGGAGTGGCGACGAGCAGTACTTC. This translates into CASSQGRGRVASGSGDEQYF.

The DNA for the CDR3 is TGTGCCAGCAGTGGGCAGGGGGCGAGGGCCCTCCACTTT. It yields the protein CASSGQGARALHF. The gene calls are TRBV25-1 and TRBJ1-6, with 8 positions matching TRBD1. The CDR3 runs to 13 residues. The junction had 7 bases not matched to a gene; V was cut back by 4 bases and J by 14 bases. The germline gives CDR1 MGHDK, CDR2 SYGVNS.

The rearrangement links TRBV12-3 or TRBV12-4 to TRBJ2-5, with 9 bases matching TRBD1. CDR3 size: 13 residues. The trim removed 6 bases at V and 4 bases at J, leaving 3 bases unmatched. The CDR3 DNA reads TGTGCCAGCAGACCGGACAGGGGAGAGACCCAGTACTTC. It translates to CASRPDRGETQYF.

The J gene is TRBJ1-1, the V gene TRBV6-6; 9 positions agree with TRBD1. After removal of 5 bases from V and 3 bases from J, the junction contained 4 bases not matched to a gene. CDR1 and CDR2 (germline): MNHNY, SVGAGI (reference sequence). This CDR3 region has 14 residues. The CDR3 is CASSKQGAYTEAFF. CDR3 sequence (DNA): TGTGCCAGCAGTAAACAGGGGGCGTACACTGAAGCTTTCTTT.

This sequence joins TRBV10-3 and TRBJ2-7; 7 nucleotides line up with TRBD1. Per the germline V gene, CDR1 is ENHRY and CDR2 is SYGVKD. The trim removed 6 bases at V and 7 bases at J, leaving 3 bases unmatched. The CDR3 loop spans 11 amino acids. The CDR3 coding sequence is TGTGCCATCAGCAGACAGGGTGAGCAGTACTTC. Translating it yields CAISRQGEQYF.

This chain connects TRBV19 to TRBJ2-7; D is possibly TRBD1 or TRBD2 (5 bases each). CDR3 length: 12 amino acids. CDR1 is LNHDA and CDR2 is SQIVND in the germline V gene (reference sequence). The ends were cut back, 2 bases at V and 6 bases at J, with 8 bases in the middle. The CDR3 nucleotides are TGTGCCAGTAGTATACTTGGGGGCGAGCAGTACTTC. It encodes CASSILGGEQYF.

The V call is TRBV5-5, the J call TRBJ1-6; a possible D gene is TRBD1 (5 bases). Trimming pared 3 bases from V and 7 bases from J, leaving 14 bases between. Germline CDR1 SGHKS, CDR2 YYEKEE (reference sequence). The CDR3 runs to 15 residues. The CDR3 region is CASSWGYSQNSPLHF. For the CDR3, the DNA is TGTGCCAGCAGCTGGGGGTACAGTCAGAATTCACCCCTCCACTTT.

The chain combines TRBV30 with TRBJ1-5; the D gene is possibly TRBD1 (5 bases). This CDR3 is built from 13 residues. V lost 0 bases and J 7 bases, leaving 10 bases between the germline ends. CDR1 and CDR2 (germline): GTSNPN, SVGIG (reference sequence). CDR3 protein: CAWSVQENQPQHF. The CDR3 coding sequence is TGTGCCTGGAGTGTACAGGAAAACCAGCCCCAGCATTTT.

This chain uses TRBV9 with TRBJ2-3, with D perhaps TRBD2 (5 bases). The CDR3 has 13 residues. Per germline, CDR1 SGDLS and CDR2 YYNGEE. Trimming took 5 bases from V and 4 from J, leaving 11 bases between them. The DNA of the CDR3 is TGTGCCAGCAGTTGGGGAGCCCCAGATACGCAGTATTTT. Its protein is CASSWGAPDTQYF. Filled out from reference TRBV9 and TRBJ2-3, the complete variable domain reads DSGVTQTPKHLITATGQRVTLRCSPRSGDLSVYWYQQSLDQGLQFLIQYYNGEERAKGNILERFSAQQFPDLHSELNLSSLELGDSALYFCASSWGAPDTQYFGPGTRLTVL.

The CDR3 nucleotides read TGTGCCAGCAGCTTGATAGCAGGGGCCAACAATGAGCAGTTCTTC. Amino acid sequence: CASSLIAGANNEQFF. V usage is TRBV5-4 and J usage is TRBJ2-1; possible D gene TRBD1, 6 bases. Trimming took 1 base from V and 5 from J, leaving 13 bases between them. The CDR3 runs 15 residues. CDR1 SGHNT and CDR2 YYREEE come from the germline V gene (reference sequence).